This TCR beta chain was identified during a study of cytomegalovirus exposure and HLA in healthy donors. CDR1 and CDR2 (germline): MGHRA, YSYEKL. V lost 1 base to trimming and J lost 8 bases; unmatched junction nucleotides: 4. This CDR3 is built from 14 residues. PCR used 60 Vbeta primers and 13 Jbeta primers. Assay used: immunoSEQ multiplex PCR; TCRdb lists only in-frame clones, some missing. The sample consists of hundreds of thousands of clones, roughly 80% of them appearing once. The sequenced sample consisted of PBMCs. The chain combines TRBV4-1 with TRBJ2-1, with 8 bases lining up with TRBD2. This receptor was obtained from a male donor in good health and CMV-seronegative. DNA of the CDR3: TGCGCCAGCAGCCAAGTCCGGCGGGGGGATGAGCAGTTCTTC. It codes for CASSQVRRGDEQFF.